One sample yielded the 19 T cell receptor beta chains listed below, sequenced in a study of beta chain features in type 1 diabetes. Whole-study findings and limits: Within each of all four CD4+ subsets, Type 1 diabetes patients had TCRB CDR3s that were moderately but significantly shorter.

Their antigens remain unidentified. Expressed TCRB transcripts were sequenced, since all the RNA that had been isolated was reverse transcribed. The data were produced by immunoSEQ multiplex PCR, yet TCRdb's version contains in-frame clones alone and is incomplete. The repertoire holds under 150,000 clones, with 9% as singletons. What was sequenced was central memory CD4+ T cells from blood. The origin of the receptors is a man aged 25-45 years with type 1 diabetes.

This sequence joins TRBV6-1 and TRBJ1-6; D perhaps matches TRBD1 (5 bases). V was clipped by 0 bases and J by 10 bases, with 13 bases between them. The germline CDR1 and CDR2 sequences are MNHNS and SASEGT. The CDR3 extends over 15 amino acids. For the CDR3, the DNA is TGTGCCAGCAGTGAAGCCCCAGGCGGGACCTCACCCCTCCACTTT. Protein sequence: CASSEAPGGTSPLHF.

The rearrangement joins TRBV6-5 to TRBJ1-2, with D possibly TRBD1 on 5 matching bases. CDR3 length equals 15 residues. The germline V gene encodes CDR1 MNHEY and CDR2 SVGAGI. V was pared by 0 bases and J by 2 bases, with 10 bases between. For the CDR3, the DNA is TGTGCCAGCAGTTACTCGATCGGGGGAAACTATGGCTACACCTTC. As protein: CASSYSIGGNYGYTF.

This clone was detected only a few times. The CDR3 is CASSLWTSTNYGYTF. CDR3 nucleotide sequence: TGTGCCAGCAGCTTATGGACTTCGACTAACTATGGCTACACCTTC. The V call is TRBV7-2, the J call TRBJ1-2; D unresolved. With 2 bases removed from V and 0 bases from J, the gap between germline ends came to 10 bases. CDR3 length: 15 residues. CDR1 SGHTA and CDR2 FQGNSA come from the germline V gene.

The chain couples TRBV4-3 to TRBJ2-2, with 7 positions matching TRBD2. Germline V lookup: CDR1 LGHNA, CDR2 YSLEER. With V trimmed by 6 bases and J by 1 base, 2 bases remained unmatched. The CDR3 consists of 14 residues. The DNA of the CDR3 is TGCGCCAGCAGGGCGGGGGTGAACACCGGGGAGCTGTTTTTT. Encoded protein: CASRAGVNTGELFF.

This clone appeared a few times. The CDR3 nucleotides are TGTGCCAGCAGCCAAGATGGATCTAGCGGGGGTTACATTCAGTACTTC. It encodes CASSQDGSSGGYIQYF. The V and J genes are TRBV4-2 and TRBJ2-4, with TRBD2 matching over 10 bases. The CDR3 sequence is 16 residues long. Unmatched junction bases numbered 7, after V lost 0 bases and J lost 8 bases. Germline lookup yields CDR1 LGHNA and CDR2 YNFKEQ.

The sample holds many counts of this clone. This chain connects TRBV7-9 to TRBJ1-4; D possibly corresponds to TRBD1 (6 bases). V was trimmed by 5 bases and J by 4 bases, leaving 17 bases between them. CDR1 and CDR2 (germline): SEHNR, FQNEAQ (reference sequence). This CDR3 has 16 residues. The CDR3 loop is CASSKFTGIFNEKLFF. The CDR3 DNA is TGTGCCAGCAGCAAGTTTACAGGGATCTTTAATGAAAAACTGTTTTTT.

This clone was seen a handful of times. CDR3 DNA: TGTGCCAGCAGCCCTTCGGCGCAGGGGGACTATGGCTACACCTTC. It is translated as CASSPSAQGDYGYTF. The chain recombines TRBV9 with TRBJ1-2; the match to TRBD1 covers 7 bases. Trimming took 4 bases from V and 3 from J; bases not matched to a gene: 9. The CDR3 sequence is 15 residues long. CDR1 and CDR2 from the germline V gene are SGDLS and YYNGEE.

The J gene is TRBJ2-1, the V gene TRBV4-1; 12 bases align to TRBD1. Germline loops: CDR1 MGHRA, CDR2 YSYEKL. This CDR3 comprises 15 residues. V lost 4 bases, J lost 6 bases, and 4 bases stayed unmatched. The CDR3 bases are TGCGCCAGCAGCCCGGGACAGGGGGCAGTCAATGAGCAGTTCTTC. Amino acids: CASSPGQGAVNEQFF.

The V call is TRBV19, the J call TRBJ1-2, with 8 positions matching TRBD1. Unmatched junction bases numbered 14, after V lost 9 bases and J lost 8 bases. This CDR3 region has 14 residues. The germline V gene has CDR1 LNHDA and CDR2 SQIVND (reference sequence). This CDR3 reads CASTTLQGDQGYTF. The CDR3 DNA is TGTGCCAGCACTACGCTACAGGGGGATCAAGGCTACACCTTC.

This clone came up a few times. J is TRBJ1-1 and V is TRBV23-1, with 10 bases identical to TRBD1. TRBV23-1 is flagged as an ORF with uncertain function. The CDR3 sequence is 14 residues long. After removal of 0 bases from V and 10 bases from J, the junction contained 5 bases not matched to a gene. The CDR3 DNA reads as TGCGCCAGCAGTCAATCTGGGACAGGGGCTTCAGCTTTCTTT. It codes for CASSQSGTGASAFF.

The genes are TRBV19 and TRBJ2-7, with TRBD1 matching over 9 bases. The junction had 4 bases not matched to a gene; V was cut back by 3 bases and J by 4 bases. The CDR3 extends over 14 amino acids. CDR1 and CDR2 from the germline V gene are LNHDA and SQIVND (reference sequence). The CDR3 protein is CASSIRDRVYEQYF. In DNA form, the CDR3 reads TGTGCCAGTAGTATCCGGGACAGGGTTTACGAGCAGTACTTC.

The table lists this clone with a few counts. This chain links TRBV7-8 with TRBJ1-1; 9 positions match TRBD1. The J segment lost 1 base and the V segment lost 0 bases, leaving 6 bases of the junction unmatched. The CDR3 contains 17 residues. From germline, CDR1 is SGHVS and CDR2 FQNEAQ. The CDR3 region is CASSLARHRGRNTEAFF. CDR3 nucleotides: TGTGCCAGCAGCTTAGCTCGCCACAGGGGGCGGAACACTGAAGCTTTCTTT.

The sample holds a few counts of this clone. The chain joins TRBV27 to TRBJ1-6, with TRBD1 as a possible D gene (5 bases). Between the trimmed V and J ends, which lost 2 bases and 8 bases, there was a span of 16 bases. This CDR3 is built from 16 residues. CDR1 is MNHEY and CDR2 is SMNVEV in the germline V gene (reference sequence). The CDR3 region has the DNA TGTGCCAGCAGTTTAGGGACCGCGCGGGGTGATTCACCCCTCCACTTT. It specifies CASSLGTARGDSPLHF.

This clone was seen only a few times. This chain uses TRBV18 with TRBJ1-2; D not resolved. Germline CDR1 reads KGHSH; CDR2 reads LQKENI. Trimming cost V 4 bases and J 7 bases, with 16 bases left between them. The CDR3 is 14 residues long. The CDR3 DNA is TGTGCCAGCTCACTTGACGGAGTCCAAGGTGGCTACACCTTC. The encoded protein is CASSLDGVQGGYTF.

The V call is TRBV7-6, the J call TRBJ2-7; 8 bases agree with TRBD1. Losses at the gene ends were 2 bases for V and 4 bases for J; bases not matched to a gene: 7. The length of the CDR3 is 15 residues. Germline-derived CDR1 and CDR2 are SGHVS and FNYEAQ. The CDR3 protein is CASSLTGQGLYEQYF. The CDR3 region has the DNA TGTGCCAGCAGCTTAACCGGACAGGGACTTTACGAGCAGTACTTC. Together with reference TRBV7-6 and TRBJ2-7, the CDR3 gives the full variable domain: GAGVSQSPRYKVTKRGQDVALRCDPISGHVSLYWYRQALGQGPEFLTYFNYEAQQDKSGLPNDRFSAERPEGSISTLTIQRTEQRDSAMYRCASSLTGQGLYEQYFGPGTRLTVT.

The chain carries TRBV5-1 and TRBJ1-4; D may be TRBD1 (6 bases). The CDR3 consists of 13 residues. Germline CDR1 and CDR2: SGHRS and YFSETQ. Trimming cost V 4 bases and J 8 bases, with 12 bases left between them. This CDR3 is CASSPRGLEKLFF. The CDR3 DNA reads as TGCGCCAGCAGCCCTAGGGGGTTGGAAAAACTGTTTTTT.

This clone has a handful of counts. The J gene is TRBJ1-3, the V gene TRBV30; a possible D gene is TRBD1 (6 bases). V was cut by 1 base and J by 2 bases, with 6 bases left in between. CDR1 is GTSNPN and CDR2 is SVGIG in the germline V gene (reference sequence). This CDR3 comprises 13 residues. The CDR3 reads CAWSAGAGNTIYF. DNA of the CDR3: TGTGCCTGGAGTGCAGGGGCTGGAAACACCATATATTTT.

This clone turned up a few times. V usage is TRBV11-1 and J usage is TRBJ1-2; a weak D match, TRBD1 (6 bases). This CDR3 has 13 residues. Between the trimmed V and J ends, which lost 5 bases and 4 bases, there was a span of 11 bases. Looked up from germline, CDR1 is SGHAT and CDR2 is FQDESV (reference sequence). The CDR3 DNA is TGTGCCAGCAGCCACCCAGGGGCCTATGGCTACACCTTC. It specifies CASSHPGAYGYTF.

The chain has TRBV15 and TRBJ1-6, with D hard to call. The V gene lost 5 bases and the J gene lost 10 bases, with 18 bases spanning the gap. Per the germline V gene, CDR1 is LNHNV and CDR2 is YYDKDF (reference sequence). The CDR3 contains 15 residues. The CDR3 region is CATSPDLGGWSPLHF. DNA for the CDR3: TGTGCCACCAGCCCGGACTTGGGCGGCTGGTCACCCCTCCACTTT.